This record concerns one TCR beta chain sequence. What it binds is unknown. This sample was included in a study of cytomegalovirus exposure and HLA in healthy donors. About the research overall: Researchers found that 81% of a few hundred genotyped donors fell within the Caucasian-associated ancestry cluster.

Study observations and caveats: In a later analysis, TCR beta V- and J-gene trimming showed a link to a missense DCLRE1C variant.

Trimming removed 3 bases from V and 3 bases from J; junction bases left unmatched: 4. This CDR3 comprises 15 residues. CDR1 and CDR2 from the germline V gene are SGHDT and YYEEEE. The PCR was carried out with 60 Vbeta primers and 13 Jbeta primers. TCRdb's copy holds only in-frame clones and misses some; the assay was immunoSEQ multiplex PCR. The sample lists approximately 54,000 clones, roughly 84% occurring once. The chain has TRBV5-6 and TRBJ1-4; 8 nucleotides agree with TRBD1. This receptor was obtained from a woman in her late teens or twenties in good health and CMV-seronegative. Material: PBMCs. The CDR3 sequence is CASSSYRGANEKLFF. CDR3 nucleotide sequence: TGTGCCAGCAGCTCATACAGGGGGGCTAATGAAAAACTGTTTTTT.